The next 7 T cell receptor beta chains were all read from a single sample in a study of regulatory T cells in long-lasting Graves disease. Combining iRepertoire HTBI primers with Arm-PCR of CDR3 regions, the authors built TCR beta libraries. TCRdb recomputed calls from the multiplex PCR reads with MiXCR, one row per CDR3 protein. The sample lists 400,000 to 500,000 distinct CDR3 sequences, roughly 15% occurring once. The sample's time point: newly diagnosed GD, antithyroid drugs for less than 3 months. The TCR library was made from RNA extracted from PBMCs. The data also belong to a second study, concerning T cells in Graves' hyperthyroidism and ophthalmopathy.

This material consisted of peripheral blood mononuclear cells (PBMCs), taken at new diagnosis, from a patient treated with antithyroid drugs. The origin of the receptors is a woman in her twenties or thirties with Graves disease.

As concerns this clonotype: A much larger clonotype is one base distant, so this may be a read error. CDR3 DNA sequence: TGTGCCAGCGGCTCCGGGACTAGCGGGAGATATCAAGAGACCCAGTACTTC. This sequence encodes CASGSGTSGRYQETQYF. V and J are TRBV11-2 and TRBJ2-1; 14 bases are a match to TRBD2. The J call may be wrong; the DNA end is better matched by TRBJ2-5. The CDR3 is 17 residues long. Germline lookup yields CDR1 SGHAT and CDR2 FQNNGV.

In the case of this clonotype: A much larger clone differs from this one at a single base, so this may be a read error. This sequence joins TRBV6-9 and TRBJ1-4; D ambiguous. The CDR3 has 14 amino acids. Germline-derived CDR1 and CDR2 are MNHGY and SVAAGI. CDR3 nucleotide sequence: TGTGCCAACAGTTACGGAAGTCTCGGCGAAAAACTGTTTTTT. Amino acids: CANSYGSLGEKLFF.

This clonotype was detected ten times or more. The CDR3 bases are TGTGCCAGCAGCCCAGTTGGGACACCCGAAGCTTTCTTT. Amino acids: CASSPVGTPEAFF. The chain uses TRBV7-9 and TRBJ1-1, with D perhaps matching TRBD1 (6 bases). Trimming left V 5 bases short and J 8 bases short, with 15 bases between. The germline V gene encodes CDR1 SEHNR and CDR2 FQNEAQ (reference sequence). The CDR3 length is 13 residues.

This clonotype was detected a few times. The V and J genes are TRBV4-1 and TRBJ2-1; 7 bases fit TRBD2. Germline lookup yields CDR1 MGHRA and CDR2 YSYEKL. The ends lost 4 bases at V and 8 bases at J; junction bases unmatched: 11. The CDR3 consists of 15 residues. The CDR3 DNA reads TGCGCCAGCAGCCGGGTGGGGGAGGGCACGGATGAGCAGTTCTTC. Translated: CASSRVGEGTDEQFF.

V gene TRBV7-9 combines with J gene TRBJ2-2; TRBD1 is a possible D gene (6 bases). With 5 bases removed from V and 1 base from J, the gap between germline ends came to 17 bases. The CDR3 is made up of 17 amino acids. CDR1 and CDR2 (germline): SEHNR, FQNEAQ (reference sequence). This chain's CDR3 is CASSAASAGENTGELFF. The CDR3 DNA reads TGTGCCAGCAGCGCTGCTAGTGCAGGGGAGAACACCGGGGAGCTGTTTTTT.

This clonotype was counted many times. The chain combines TRBV29-1 with TRBJ2-5; D perhaps matches TRBD2 (6 bases). V was trimmed by 3 bases and J by 1 base, leaving 12 bases between them. Germline CDR1 is SQVTM and CDR2 is ANQGSEA. The CDR3 sequence is 14 residues long. The DNA for the CDR3 is TGCAGCGTTGATAGGAGGGGACGCCAAGAGACCCAGTACTTC. Residues: CSVDRRGRQETQYF.

The rearrangement links TRBV6-1 to TRBJ2-6, with D tentatively TRBD1 or TRBD2 (5 bases each). The CDR3 has 19 amino acids. The germline gives CDR1 MNHNS, CDR2 SASEGT. V lost 7 bases and J lost 1, with 23 bases in between. The CDR3, as DNA: TGTGCCAGCAAAGAACTTGCAGGGAGAGGGGCATCTGGGGCCAACGTCCTGACTTTC. This gives the protein CASKELAGRGASGANVLTF.